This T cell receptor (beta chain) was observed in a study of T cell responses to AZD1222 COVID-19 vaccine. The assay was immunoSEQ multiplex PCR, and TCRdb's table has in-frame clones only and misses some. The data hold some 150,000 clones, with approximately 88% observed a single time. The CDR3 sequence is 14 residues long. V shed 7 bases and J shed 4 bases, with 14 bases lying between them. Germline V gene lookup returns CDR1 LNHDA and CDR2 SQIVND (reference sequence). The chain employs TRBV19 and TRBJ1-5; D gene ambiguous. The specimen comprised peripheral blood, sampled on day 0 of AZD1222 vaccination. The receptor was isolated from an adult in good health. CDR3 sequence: CASKDRQPNQPQHF. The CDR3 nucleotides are TGTGCCAGTAAGGACCGACAACCAAATCAGCCCCAGCATTTT.